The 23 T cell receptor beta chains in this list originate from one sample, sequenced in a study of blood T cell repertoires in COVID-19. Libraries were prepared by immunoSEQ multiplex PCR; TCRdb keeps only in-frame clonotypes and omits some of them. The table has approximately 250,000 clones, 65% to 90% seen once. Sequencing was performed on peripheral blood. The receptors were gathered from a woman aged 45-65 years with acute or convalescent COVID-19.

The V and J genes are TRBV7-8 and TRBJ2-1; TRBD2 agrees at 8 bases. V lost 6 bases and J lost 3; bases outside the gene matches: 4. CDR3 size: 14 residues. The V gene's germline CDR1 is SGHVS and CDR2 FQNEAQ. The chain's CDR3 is CASSAGGVYNEQFF. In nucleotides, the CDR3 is TGTGCCAGCAGTGCGGGAGGCGTCTACAATGAGCAGTTCTTC.

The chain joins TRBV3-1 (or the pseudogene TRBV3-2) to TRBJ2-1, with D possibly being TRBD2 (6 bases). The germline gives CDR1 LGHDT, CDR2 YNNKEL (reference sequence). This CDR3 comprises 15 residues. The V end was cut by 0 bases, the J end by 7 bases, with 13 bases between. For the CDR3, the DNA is TGTGCCAGCAGCCAAGATCGGGGGTTAAGTAATGAGCAGTTCTTC. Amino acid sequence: CASSQDRGLSNEQFF.

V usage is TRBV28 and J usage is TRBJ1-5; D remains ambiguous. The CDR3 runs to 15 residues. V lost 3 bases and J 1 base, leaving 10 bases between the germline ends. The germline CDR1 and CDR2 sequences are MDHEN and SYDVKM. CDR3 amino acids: CASSLGAQSNQPQHF. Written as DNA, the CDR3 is TGTGCCAGCAGTTTGGGTGCACAGAGCAATCAGCCCCAGCATTTT.

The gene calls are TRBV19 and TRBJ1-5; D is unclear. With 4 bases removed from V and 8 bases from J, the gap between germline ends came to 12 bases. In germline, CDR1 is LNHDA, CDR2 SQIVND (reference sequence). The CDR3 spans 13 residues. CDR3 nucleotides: TGTGCCAGTAGTACAGACCACGGGAAGCCCCAGCATTTT. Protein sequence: CASSTDHGKPQHF. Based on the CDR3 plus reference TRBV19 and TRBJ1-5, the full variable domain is DGGITQSPKYLFRKEGQNVTLSCEQNLNHDAMYWYRQDPGQGLRLIYYSQIVNDFQKGDIAEGYSVSREKKESFPLTVTSAQKNPTAFYLCASSTDHGKPQHFGDGTRLSIL.

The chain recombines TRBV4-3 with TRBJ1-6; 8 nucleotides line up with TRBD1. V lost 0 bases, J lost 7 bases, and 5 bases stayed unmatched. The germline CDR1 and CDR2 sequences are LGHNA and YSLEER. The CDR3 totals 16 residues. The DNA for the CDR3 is TGCGCCAGCAGCCAAGATAGGGGACAGGAGAATTCACCCCTCCACTTT. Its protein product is CASSQDRGQENSPLHF.

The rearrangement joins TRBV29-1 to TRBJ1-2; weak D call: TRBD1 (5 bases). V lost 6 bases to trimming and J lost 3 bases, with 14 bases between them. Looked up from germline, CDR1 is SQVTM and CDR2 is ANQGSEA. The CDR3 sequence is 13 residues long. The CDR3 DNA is TGCAGCGTCCGACAGAGGTTTGACTATGGCTACACCTTC. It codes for CSVRQRFDYGYTF.

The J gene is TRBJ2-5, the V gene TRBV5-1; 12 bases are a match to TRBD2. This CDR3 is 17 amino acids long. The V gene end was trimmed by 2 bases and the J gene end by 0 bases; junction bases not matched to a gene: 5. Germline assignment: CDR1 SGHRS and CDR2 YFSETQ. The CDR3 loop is CASSFLAGGADQETQYF. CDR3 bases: TGCGCCAGCAGCTTCCTAGCGGGGGGGGCAGACCAAGAGACCCAGTACTTC. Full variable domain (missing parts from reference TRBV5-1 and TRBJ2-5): KAGVTQTPRYLIKTRGQQVTLSCSPISGHRSVSWYQQTPGQGLQFLFEYFSETQRNKGNFPGRFSGRQFSNSRSEMNVSTLELGDSALYLCASSFLAGGADQETQYFGPGTRLLVL.

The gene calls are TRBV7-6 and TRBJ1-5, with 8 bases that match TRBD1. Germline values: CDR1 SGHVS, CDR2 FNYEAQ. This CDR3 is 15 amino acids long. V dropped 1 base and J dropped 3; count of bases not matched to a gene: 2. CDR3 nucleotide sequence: TGTGCCAGCAGCTTAGGGACAGGGTACAATCAGCCCCAGCATTTT. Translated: CASSLGTGYNQPQHF.

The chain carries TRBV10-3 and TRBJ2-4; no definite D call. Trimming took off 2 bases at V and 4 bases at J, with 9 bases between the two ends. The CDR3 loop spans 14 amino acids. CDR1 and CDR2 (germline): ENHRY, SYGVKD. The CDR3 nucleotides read TGTGCCATCAGTGAGAGTCGCGATAAAAACATTCAGTACTTC. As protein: CAISESRDKNIQYF.

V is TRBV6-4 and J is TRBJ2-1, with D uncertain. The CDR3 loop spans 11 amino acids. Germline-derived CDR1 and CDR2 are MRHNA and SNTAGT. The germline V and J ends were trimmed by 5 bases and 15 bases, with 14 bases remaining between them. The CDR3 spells CASSFSGPPFF. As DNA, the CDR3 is TGTGCCAGCAGTTTCTCGGGTCCCCCGTTCTTC.

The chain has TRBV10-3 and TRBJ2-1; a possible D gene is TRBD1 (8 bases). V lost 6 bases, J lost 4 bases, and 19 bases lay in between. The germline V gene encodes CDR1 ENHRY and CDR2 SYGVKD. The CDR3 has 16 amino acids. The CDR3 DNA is TGTGCCATCAGATCATCACAGGGGGAGGGTTACAATGAGCAGTTCTTC. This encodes CAIRSSQGEGYNEQFF.

The CDR3 loop is CASSLYQGATEAFF. For the CDR3, the DNA is TGTGCCAGCAGTTTATATCAGGGGGCGACTGAAGCTTTCTTT. The chain has TRBV27 and TRBJ1-1; TRBD1 aligns across 8 bases. V lost 1 base, J lost 5 bases, and 3 bases stayed unmatched. CDR3 length equals 14 residues. Germline CDR1 and CDR2: MNHEY and SMNVEV (reference sequence).

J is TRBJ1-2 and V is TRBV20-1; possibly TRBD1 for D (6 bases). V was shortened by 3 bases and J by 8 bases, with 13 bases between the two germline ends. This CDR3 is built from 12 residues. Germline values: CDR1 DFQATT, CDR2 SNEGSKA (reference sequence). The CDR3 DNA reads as TGCAGTGCTAGTCCGGCAGGGGACGGCTACACCTTC. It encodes CSASPAGDGYTF.

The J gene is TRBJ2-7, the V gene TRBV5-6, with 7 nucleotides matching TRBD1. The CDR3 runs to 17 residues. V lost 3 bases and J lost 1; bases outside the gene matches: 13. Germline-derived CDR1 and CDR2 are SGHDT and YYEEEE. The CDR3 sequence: CASSSAVRGPGSYEQYF. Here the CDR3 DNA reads TGTGCCAGCAGCTCGGCGGTAAGGGGGCCTGGGTCCTACGAGCAGTACTTC.

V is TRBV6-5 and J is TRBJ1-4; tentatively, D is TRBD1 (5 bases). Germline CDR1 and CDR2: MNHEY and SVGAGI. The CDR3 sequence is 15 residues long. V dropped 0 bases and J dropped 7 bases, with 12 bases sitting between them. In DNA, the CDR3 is TGTGCCAGCAGTTACTCCGCAGGGTGGGCTGAAAAACTGTTTTTT. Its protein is CASSYSAGWAEKLFF.

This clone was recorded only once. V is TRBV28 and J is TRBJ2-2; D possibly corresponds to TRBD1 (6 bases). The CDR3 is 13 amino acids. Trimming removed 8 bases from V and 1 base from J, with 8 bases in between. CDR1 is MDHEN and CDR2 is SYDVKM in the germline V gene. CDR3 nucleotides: TGTGCCAGCGGGGGACAGAACACCGGGGAGCTGTTTTTT. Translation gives CASGGQNTGELFF.

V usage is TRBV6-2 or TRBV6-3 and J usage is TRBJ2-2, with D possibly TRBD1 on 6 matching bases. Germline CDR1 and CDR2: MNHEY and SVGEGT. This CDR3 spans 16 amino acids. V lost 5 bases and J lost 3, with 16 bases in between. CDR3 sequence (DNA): TGTGCCAGCAGTCACAATACAGGGAGAGACACCGGGGAGCTGTTTTTT. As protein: CASSHNTGRDTGELFF.

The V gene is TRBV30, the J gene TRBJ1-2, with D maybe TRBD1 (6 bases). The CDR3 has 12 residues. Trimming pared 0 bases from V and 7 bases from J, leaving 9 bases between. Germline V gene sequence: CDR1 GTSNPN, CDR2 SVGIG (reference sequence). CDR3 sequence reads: CAWSVVGGGYTF. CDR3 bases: TGTGCCTGGAGTGTTGTAGGGGGTGGCTACACCTTC.

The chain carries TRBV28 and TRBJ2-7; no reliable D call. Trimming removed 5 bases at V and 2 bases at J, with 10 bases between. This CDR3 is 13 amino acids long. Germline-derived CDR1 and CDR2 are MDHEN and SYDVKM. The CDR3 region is CASSAGRTYEQYF. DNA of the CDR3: TGTGCCAGCAGTGCAGGCCGGACCTACGAGCAGTACTTC.

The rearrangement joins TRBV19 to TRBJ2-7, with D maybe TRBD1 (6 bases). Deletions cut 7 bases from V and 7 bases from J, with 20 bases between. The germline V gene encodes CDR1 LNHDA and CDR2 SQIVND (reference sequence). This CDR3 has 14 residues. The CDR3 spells CASILIQGRREQYF. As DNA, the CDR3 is TGTGCCAGTATCTTGATCCAGGGGCGTAGGGAGCAGTACTTC.

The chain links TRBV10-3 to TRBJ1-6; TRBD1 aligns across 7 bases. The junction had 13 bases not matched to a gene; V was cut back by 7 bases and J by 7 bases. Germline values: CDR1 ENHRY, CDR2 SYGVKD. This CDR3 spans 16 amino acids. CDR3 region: CAIKKEAGTVNSPLHF. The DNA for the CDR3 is TGTGCCATCAAAAAAGAGGCCGGGACAGTCAATTCACCCCTCCACTTT.

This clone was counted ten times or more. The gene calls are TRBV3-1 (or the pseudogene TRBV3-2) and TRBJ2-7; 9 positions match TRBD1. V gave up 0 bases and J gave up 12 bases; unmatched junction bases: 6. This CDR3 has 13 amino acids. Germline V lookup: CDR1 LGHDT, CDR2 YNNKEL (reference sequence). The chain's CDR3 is CASSQDWDRELYF. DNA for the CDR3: TGTGCCAGCAGCCAAGATTGGGACAGGGAGTTGTACTTC.

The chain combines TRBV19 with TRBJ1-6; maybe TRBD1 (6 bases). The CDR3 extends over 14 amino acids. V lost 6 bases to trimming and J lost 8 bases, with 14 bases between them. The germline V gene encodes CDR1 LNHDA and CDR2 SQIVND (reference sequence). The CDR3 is CASRRQASDSPLHF. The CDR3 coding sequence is TGTGCCAGTAGGAGACAGGCTTCGGATTCACCCCTCCACTTT.